The following is a T cell receptor beta chain sequence with its context. No antigen is known for it. This specimen belongs to a study of cytomegalovirus exposure and HLA in healthy donors. J was trimmed by 7 bases and V by 7 bases; bases with no gene match: 10. The CDR3 is made up of 15 amino acids. Germline V lookup: CDR1 MDHEN, CDR2 SYDVKM. It was with 60 Vbeta and 13 Jbeta primers that the PCR ran. In the source study's methods: A follow-up analysis tallied 60 million to 85 million unique TCR beta chains, about 11 million shared. Profiling relied on immunoSEQ multiplex PCR, and the TCRdb table lists in-frame clones only, not all of them. V and J calls plus clone size are reproduced from that table; the DNA served to infer D and trimming. The table has about 200,000 clones, 80% to 90% seen once. Study observations and caveats: A missense variant in DCLRE1C was later tied to TCR beta V- and J-gene trimming. Among TCR sequences, most were rare, though some public TCRs appeared in many donors. In the analysis, some V segments, TRBV6-2 and TRBV6-3 included, were excluded as indistinguishable.

This sequence was found in a man aged 25 to 40 in good health and CMV-seronegative. Sequenced sample: PBMCs. This chain links TRBV28 with TRBJ1-6; 7 bases map to TRBD1. CDR3: CASIYPGTVNSPLHF. Written as DNA, the CDR3 is TGTGCCAGCATATATCCCGGGACAGTCAATTCACCCCTCCACTTT.